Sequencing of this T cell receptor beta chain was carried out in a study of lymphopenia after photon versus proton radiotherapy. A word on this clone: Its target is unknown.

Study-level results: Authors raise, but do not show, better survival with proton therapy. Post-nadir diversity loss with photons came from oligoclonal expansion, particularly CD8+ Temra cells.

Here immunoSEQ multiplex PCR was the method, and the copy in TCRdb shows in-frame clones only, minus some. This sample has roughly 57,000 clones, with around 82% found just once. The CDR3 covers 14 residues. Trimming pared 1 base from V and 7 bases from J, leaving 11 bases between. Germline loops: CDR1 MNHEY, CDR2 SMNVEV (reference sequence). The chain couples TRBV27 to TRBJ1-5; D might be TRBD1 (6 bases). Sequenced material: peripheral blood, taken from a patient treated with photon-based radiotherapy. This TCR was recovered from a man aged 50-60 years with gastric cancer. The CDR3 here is CASSLFPGGQPQHF. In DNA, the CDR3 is TGTGCCAGCAGTTTATTCCCCGGGGGCCAGCCCCAGCATTTT.